Listed here are 32 T cell receptor beta chains from one sample, sequenced in a study of T cells in Graves' hyperthyroidism and ophthalmopathy. Using RNA transcripts as the source, TCR beta CDR3 regions were amplified. Primed by the HTBI set, a first-round RT-PCR was run on the TCR CDR3. A single record per CDR3 protein comes from TCRdb applying MiXCR to the multiplex PCR reads. The table has over 400,000 distinct CDR3 sequences, approximately 23% seen once. What was sequenced was blood. These receptors originate from an older woman with Graves' ophthalmopathy.

This clonotype was picked up many times. V usage is TRBV29-1 and J usage is TRBJ2-7; no firm D call. This CDR3 contains 11 residues. Trimming removed 3 bases at V and 4 bases at J, with 7 bases between. CDR1 and CDR2 (germline): SQVTM, ANQGSEA. The CDR3 reads CSVETSYEQYF. The CDR3 DNA follows: TGCAGCGTTGAGACGTCGTACGAGCAGTACTTC.

V gene TRBV9 combines with J gene TRBJ2-1, with 15 positions matching TRBD2. The ends lost 4 bases at V and 4 bases at J; junction bases unmatched: 6. The length of the CDR3 is 17 residues. Germline CDR1 reads SGDLS; CDR2 reads YYNGEE. The CDR3 nucleotides read TGTGCCAGCAGCCCCGGGACTAGCGGGAGGAATTACAATGAGCAGTTCTTC. Translation gives CASSPGTSGRNYNEQFF.

The gene calls are TRBV20-1 and TRBJ1-1; D gene uncertain. This CDR3 is built from 12 residues. Germline CDR1 DFQATT, CDR2 SNEGSKA (reference sequence). Trimming removed 2 bases at V and 1 base at J, with 5 bases between. The CDR3 spells CSARSPNTEAFF. CDR3 in DNA: TGCAGTGCTAGATCACCGAACACTGAAGCTTTCTTT.

This clonotype has at least ten counts. This chain connects TRBV12-3 or TRBV12-4 to TRBJ2-3; D gene uncertain. This CDR3 comprises 12 residues. Trimming cost V 8 bases and J 0 bases, with 6 bases left between them. CDR3 region: CASRQSTDTQYF. The CDR3 coding sequence is TGTGCCAGCCGCCAAAGCACAGATACGCAGTATTTT.

The gene calls are TRBV2 and TRBJ2-4; perhaps TRBD2 as D (8 bases). The V gene's germline CDR1 is SNHLY and CDR2 FYNNEI. The CDR3 loop spans 16 amino acids. The V gene lost 0 bases and the J gene lost 4 bases, with 13 bases spanning the gap. Written as DNA, the CDR3 is TGTGCCAGCAGTGAAGCAGGGGGCGGGAGGAAAAACATTCAGTACTTC. This codes for CASSEAGGGRKNIQYF.

This clonotype was seen a handful of times. The V and J genes are TRBV7-9 and TRBJ2-5; TRBD2 is a possible D gene (6 bases). The germline V gene has CDR1 SEHNR and CDR2 FQNEAQ (reference sequence). V was cut by 3 bases and J by 2 bases, with 7 bases left in between. CDR3 length: 13 residues. The CDR3 nucleotides read TGTGCCAGCAGCTTGCGGGAACAAGAGACCCAGTACTTC. Its protein is CASSLREQETQYF.

The genes are TRBV11-2 and TRBJ1-3; D may be TRBD1 (5 bases). CDR3 length: 17 residues. V lost 3 bases and J lost 0, with 15 bases in between. The germline V gene has CDR1 SGHAT and CDR2 FQNNGV. CDR3 protein: CASSLAGTGNSGNTIYF. As DNA, the CDR3 is TGTGCCAGCAGCTTGGCCGGGACGGGAAACTCTGGAAACACCATATATTTT.

This clonotype was seen a handful of times. The chain uses TRBV30 and TRBJ1-1; TRBD1 might be the D (5 bases). The CDR3 extends over 15 amino acids. Trimming removed 2 bases from V and 4 bases from J, with 17 bases in between. The germline gives CDR1 GTSNPN, CDR2 SVGIG (reference sequence). The CDR3 loop reads CAWSHHGPGATEAFF. The CDR3 nucleotides are TGTGCCTGGAGTCACCACGGGCCCGGGGCCACTGAAGCTTTCTTT.

This clonotype was recorded many times. The CDR3 protein is CASMSGYLTDTQYF. The CDR3 nucleotides read TGTGCCAGCATGTCGGGATACCTCACAGATACGCAGTATTTT. The chain joins TRBV11-2 to TRBJ2-3; weak D call: TRBD2 (5 bases). The germline gives CDR1 SGHAT, CDR2 FQNNGV. This CDR3 spans 14 amino acids. V was cut by 7 bases and J by 2 bases, with 13 bases left in between.

The chain has TRBV19 and TRBJ2-1, with 9 nucleotides matching TRBD1. With 6 bases clipped from V and 7 bases from J, the junction kept 10 bases outside the gene matches. The CDR3 is 15 residues long. Germline CDR1 reads LNHDA; CDR2 reads SQIVND (reference sequence). The CDR3 nucleotides are TGTGCCAGTAGCCCTGGACAGGGGCTCTGGAATGAGCAGTTCTTC. Protein product: CASSPGQGLWNEQFF.

This clonotype was detected many times. This chain links TRBV27 with TRBJ2-1; D unclear. Trimming left V 2 bases short and J 0 bases short, with 20 bases between. CDR1 MNHEY and CDR2 SMNVEV come from the germline V gene (reference sequence). The CDR3 is 19 residues long. The CDR3 DNA reads TGTGCCAGCAGTTTAGTGTTCAACGCTGGCGGTTACTCCTACAATGAGCAGTTCTTC. This gives the protein CASSLVFNAGGYSYNEQFF.

The rearrangement joins TRBV30 to TRBJ2-7; 8 nucleotides match TRBD2. CDR3 length: 18 residues. V shed 0 bases, J shed 2 bases, and the junction held 15 bases outside the gene matches. Germline loops: CDR1 GTSNPN, CDR2 SVGIG (reference sequence). In DNA form, the CDR3 reads TGTGCCTGGAGTGTACGTTTGGGCCGGGAGGGCCCTGCCTACGAGCAGTACTTC. Its protein product is CAWSVRLGREGPAYEQYF.

This clonotype showed up just a few times. The V call is TRBV19, the J call TRBJ2-2, with 7 bases aligning to TRBD1. CDR3 length: 14 amino acids. J was trimmed by 4 bases and V by 5 bases; bases with no gene match: 4. Germline CDR1 reads LNHDA; CDR2 reads SQIVND (reference sequence). The CDR3 reads CASSWSGGTGELFF. The CDR3 nucleotides are TGTGCCAGTAGTTGGTCAGGGGGCACCGGGGAGCTGTTTTTT.

The CDR3 DNA follows: TGTGCCAGCTCACCACAGGAGATTTCCTACAATGAGCAGTTCTTC. Translating it yields CASSPQEISYNEQFF. The chain couples TRBV18 to TRBJ2-1; the D is unclear. Per the germline V gene, CDR1 is KGHSH and CDR2 is LQKENI. V was pared by 1 base and J by 1 base, with 8 bases between. There are 15 residues in the CDR3.

The chain has TRBV20-1 and TRBJ1-6; TRBD1 aligns across 9 bases. This CDR3 has 14 amino acids. V lost 2 bases and J lost 10; bases outside the gene matches: 6. Germline CDR1 reads DFQATT; CDR2 reads SNEGSKA (reference sequence). CDR3 region: CSARKGQGLSPLHF. As DNA, the CDR3 is TGCAGTGCTAGAAAGGGACAGGGTTTGTCACCCCTCCACTTT.

This clonotype occurred a few times. The rearrangement links TRBV7-9 to TRBJ2-5; 14 bases agree with TRBD2. Germline values: CDR1 SEHNR, CDR2 FQNEAQ (reference sequence). CDR3 length equals 14 residues. After removal of 4 bases from V and 7 bases from J, the junction contained 2 bases not matched to a gene. Here the CDR3 DNA reads TGTGCCAGCAGCTCAGGGACTAGCGGGAGGACCCAGTACTTC. Translation: CASSSGTSGRTQYF. Supplemented by reference TRBV7-9 and TRBJ2-5, the full variable domain reads DTGVSQNPRHKITKRGQNVTFRCDPISEHNRLYWYRQTLGQGPEFLTYFQNEAQLEKSRLLSDRFSAERPKGSFSTLEIQRTEQGDSAMYLCASSSGTSGRTQYFGPGTRLLVL.

This clonotype was recorded at least ten times. The genes are TRBV10-3 and TRBJ1-1, with D tentatively TRBD1 (6 bases). Trimming cost V 6 bases and J 2 bases, with 16 bases left between them. The CDR3 has 15 residues. The germline CDR1 and CDR2 sequences are ENHRY and SYGVKD. The CDR3 DNA reads TGTGCCATCAGGATTGACACAGGGATTAACACTGAAGCTTTCTTT. This encodes CAIRIDTGINTEAFF.

The sample holds a few counts of this clonotype. The V and J genes are TRBV12-3 or TRBV12-4 and TRBJ2-7; the match to TRBD1 covers 8 bases. The CDR3 loop spans 14 amino acids. After removal of 3 bases from V and 5 bases from J, the junction contained 6 bases not matched to a gene. The CDR3 loop reads CASSFGGQGNEQYF. The CDR3 DNA reads TGTGCCAGCAGTTTCGGTGGACAGGGAAACGAGCAGTACTTC.

This clonotype was picked up a small number of times. The chain recombines TRBV6-1 with TRBJ2-7, with no clear D. Per the germline V gene, CDR1 is MNHNS and CDR2 is SASEGT. V lost 7 bases to trimming and J lost 1 base, with 17 bases between them. The CDR3 length is 15 residues. The CDR3 loop reads CASTKGPAASYEQYF. For the CDR3, the DNA is TGTGCCAGCACTAAAGGTCCCGCAGCTTCCTACGAGCAGTACTTC.

The table lists this clonotype with a few counts. V is TRBV6-1 and J is TRBJ2-7; 10 bases match TRBD1. The ends lost 3 bases at V and 2 bases at J; junction bases unmatched: 7. The germline V gene encodes CDR1 MNHNS and CDR2 SASEGT. This CDR3 is built from 16 residues. In DNA form, the CDR3 reads TGTGCCAGCAGTGACCACCGGACAGGGGGACCCTACGAGCAGTACTTC. This encodes CASSDHRTGGPYEQYF.

This clonotype was detected ten times or more. The V gene is TRBV7-2, the J gene TRBJ1-1, with TRBD1 as a possible D gene (6 bases). The CDR3 spans 15 residues. Germline V gives CDR1 SGHTA, CDR2 FQGNSA. V was trimmed by 5 bases and J by 1 base, leaving 14 bases between them. CDR3 amino acids: CASSLQGGANTEAFF. CDR3 in DNA: TGTGCCAGCAGCCTCCAAGGGGGGGCGAACACTGAAGCTTTCTTT.

The chain links TRBV19 to TRBJ2-1; tentative D call: TRBD1 (6 bases). The CDR3 sequence is 16 residues long. Germline V gene sequence: CDR1 LNHDA, CDR2 SQIVND (reference sequence). Trimming took off 3 bases at V and 7 bases at J, with 19 bases between the two ends. CDR3 loop: CASSIRQDLGLNEQFF. CDR3 DNA: TGTGCCAGTAGTATCAGACAGGATCTAGGGCTGAATGAGCAGTTCTTC.

In its sample, this clonotype was seen many times. This chain uses TRBV20-1 with TRBJ2-7; TRBD2 agrees at 11 bases. CDR1 DFQATT and CDR2 SNEGSKA come from the germline V gene (reference sequence). The length of the CDR3 is 16 residues. Trimming at V came to 1 base and at J to 6 bases, leaving 11 bases not matched to a gene. CDR3 loop: CSARAVVLAGAGEQYF. The CDR3 DNA reads as TGCAGTGCTAGAGCCGTTGTACTAGCGGGAGCAGGCGAGCAGTACTTC.

This chain joins TRBV6-9 and TRBJ2-1; 10 positions match TRBD2. Trimming cost V 0 bases and J 9 bases; bases outside gene matches: 8. The CDR3 length is 16 residues. Germline CDR1 reads MNHGY; CDR2 reads SVAAGI. DNA of the CDR3: TGTGCCAGCAGTTATTCGGCTAGCGGGAGACAGGGTGAGCAGTTCTTC. Its translation: CASSYSASGRQGEQFF.

This clonotype has more than one count but fewer than ten. This chain links TRBV19 with TRBJ2-1; a weak D match, TRBD1 (5 bases). CDR1 and CDR2 from the germline V gene are LNHDA and SQIVND (reference sequence). This CDR3 is 17 amino acids long. Trimming left V 6 bases short and J 0 bases short, with 18 bases between. In DNA, the CDR3 is TGTGCCAGTAGCGACAGCCGTACTTTGGGCTCCTACAATGAGCAGTTCTTC. Translated, it gives CASSDSRTLGSYNEQFF.

This clonotype turned up a few times. This chain links TRBV12-5 with TRBJ2-2; 8 nucleotides match TRBD1. The CDR3 spans 15 residues. Germline lookup yields CDR1 LGHNT and CDR2 FRNRAP. Trimming took 0 bases from V and 3 from J; bases not matched to a gene: 0. The CDR3 DNA reads TGTGCTAGTGGTTTGGTACAGGGGGACACCGGGGAGCTGTTTTTT. Its translation is CASGLVQGDTGELFF.

The genes are TRBV6-2 or TRBV6-3 and TRBJ2-7; 12 bases match TRBD2. Per the germline V gene, CDR1 is MNHEY and CDR2 is SVGEGT. This CDR3 region has 16 residues. V was clipped by 2 bases and J by 6 bases; unmatched bases: 8. In nucleotides, the CDR3 is TGTGCCAGCAGTTACCTGCGGACTAGCGGGATAGGCGAGCAGTACTTC. It yields the protein CASSYLRTSGIGEQYF.

This clonotype showed up many times. This may come from a read error, since a much larger clone is one base off. The chain is built from TRBV2 and TRBJ2-5; D is uncertain. The V end lost 4 bases, the J end lost 3 bases, and 3 bases lay between the germline ends. The CDR3 runs 11 residues. Germline values: CDR1 SNHLY, CDR2 FYNNEI. CDR3 sequence reads: CASSVKETQYF. In DNA form, the CDR3 reads TGTGCCAGCAGTGTAAAAGAGACCCAGTACTTC.

This rearrangement joins TRBV30 to TRBJ2-3, with D tentatively TRBD2 (6 bases). CDR3 length equals 11 residues. CDR1 and CDR2 from the germline V gene are GTSNPN and SVGIG (reference sequence). Trimming removed 6 bases from V and 4 bases from J, with 8 bases in between. The CDR3 coding sequence is TGTGCCTGCGGGAGTGCAGATACGCAGTATTTT. Amino acid sequence: CACGSADTQYF.

The chain uses TRBV12-3 or TRBV12-4 and TRBJ2-3; a weak D match, TRBD2 (6 bases). V lost 4 bases to trimming and J lost 6 bases, with 20 bases between them. The CDR3 contains 16 residues. As DNA, the CDR3 is TGTGCCAGCAGTTATGGACCCGGACTATTAACGGATACGCAGTATTTT. Translation: CASSYGPGLLTDTQYF.

A few counts support this clonotype. The chain recombines TRBV30 with TRBJ1-1; the match to TRBD1 covers 8 bases. There are 13 residues in the CDR3. V lost 0 bases and J lost 9; bases outside the gene matches: 6. Germline CDR1 GTSNPN, CDR2 SVGIG (reference sequence). The CDR3 DNA is TGTGCCTGGAGTGTACGGCAGGGGGCGAAAGCTTTCTTT. Its translation is CAWSVRQGAKAFF.

This clonotype has at least ten counts. The V gene is TRBV12-3 or TRBV12-4, the J gene TRBJ2-7; no clear D gene. This CDR3 region has 13 residues. V lost 2 bases and J 2 bases, leaving 7 bases between the germline ends. In DNA, the CDR3 is TGTGCCAGCAGTTTAAGTCCCCCCTACGAGCAGTACTTC. Translation: CASSLSPPYEQYF.